A selection of T cell receptor beta chains follows, all from one sample in a study of cytotoxic CD8 clonotypes in ibrutinib-treated CLL. Using immunoSEQ multiplex PCR, the repertoire was profiled, and TCRdb retains in-frame clones only, with some absent. The profile shows 45,000 to 60,000 clones, 50% to 70% of them singletons. This specimen was PBMCs, taken after 24 months of ibrutinib treatment. The source is a human donor with chronic lymphocytic leukemia. CDR3s include the opening cysteine and the closing phenylalanine or tryptophan.

v_gene	j_gene	CDR3aa
TRBV28	TRBJ1-5	CASITTLNNQPQHF
TRBV28	TRBJ2-5	CASRGGGKKETQYF
TRBV7-2	TRBJ2-1	CASSSRDTFNEQFF
TRBV19	TRBJ1-6	CASSEDRGLRSPLHF
TRBV27	TRBJ2-2	CASSLGRNTGELFF
TRBV14	TRBJ2-5	CASSQEGSQGALETQYF
TRBV4-3	TRBJ2-1	CASSPLASGRLGEQFF
TRBV29-1	TRBJ2-7	CSARGYASSYEQYF
TRBV6-1	TRBJ2-3	CASSLAGGPGDTQYF
TRBV6-5	TRBJ2-1	CASSFPLASEQFF
TRBV5-1	TRBJ2-3	CASSDQGIDTQYF
TRBV13	TRBJ2-5	CASSLTGTAYQETQYF
TRBV6-1	TRBJ2-3	CASSLGDTQYF
TRBV14	TRBJ2-7	CASSRPGQGAYEQYF
TRBV5-6	TRBJ2-3	CASSLPGGGIDTQYF
TRBV11-3	TRBJ2-1	CASSLQRGGRGEQFF
TRBV5-6	TRBJ2-1	CASSNYNEQFF
TRBV28	TRBJ2-3	CASSLPSGSSTDTQYF
TRBV28	TRBJ1-6	CASSSPGQGVSPLHF
TRBV4-1	TRBJ1-5	CASSPVDNSNQPQHF